This T cell receptor beta chain is from a study of T cells in Graves' hyperthyroidism and ophthalmopathy. Study details: Specimen type is peripheral blood, collected at initial diagnosis prior to any treatment. Study-level results: Model output signaled ophthalmopathy a median approximately 6 months ahead of onset.

This clonotype was counted many times. Its antigen is not known. V was pared by 0 bases and J by 0 bases, with 8 bases between. The germline gives CDR1 MGHRA, CDR2 YSYEKL. This CDR3 is 16 amino acids long. Disease duration was under 3 months in the ophthalmopathy patients, who also had a Clinical Activity Score of at least 3 and a NOSPECS grade of at least 4. The PBMCs were sourced from fresh peripheral blood (about 9.6 ml). Using RNA transcripts as the source, TCR beta CDR3 regions were amplified. Primed by the HTBI set, a first-round RT-PCR was run on the TCR CDR3. TCRdb called the multiplex PCR reads again in MiXCR, with one record for every CDR3 protein. The table lists roughly 240,000 distinct CDR3 sequences, about 24% of them singletons, with 35% to 40% in the top ten.

Sequenced sample: blood. The chain employs TRBV4-1 and TRBJ2-2; D gene uncertain. This clonotype was sampled from a woman in her forties with Graves' ophthalmopathy. CDR3 DNA sequence: TGCGCCAGCAGCCAAGACTTAGACGCGAACACCGGGGAGCTGTTTTTT. It translates to CASSQDLDANTGELFF.